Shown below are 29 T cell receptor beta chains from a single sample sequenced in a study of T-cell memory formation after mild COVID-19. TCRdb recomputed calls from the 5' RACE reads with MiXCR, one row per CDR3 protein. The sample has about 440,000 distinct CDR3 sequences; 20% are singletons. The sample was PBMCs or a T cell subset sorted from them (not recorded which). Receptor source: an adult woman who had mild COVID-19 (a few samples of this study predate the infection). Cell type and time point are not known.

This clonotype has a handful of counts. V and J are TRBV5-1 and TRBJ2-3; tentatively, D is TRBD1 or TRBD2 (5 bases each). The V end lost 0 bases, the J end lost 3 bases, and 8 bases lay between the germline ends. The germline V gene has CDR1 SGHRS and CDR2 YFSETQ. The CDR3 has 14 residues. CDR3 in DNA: TGCGCCAGCAGCTTGGTAGGGGAGACAGATACGCAGTATTTT. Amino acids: CASSLVGETDTQYF.

CDR3 nucleotides: TGCAGTGCTGGGACCATCGGACAGTCTAACTATGGCTACACCTTC. Amino acids: CSAGTIGQSNYGYTF. The J gene is TRBJ1-2, the V gene TRBV20-1; D is possibly TRBD1 (6 bases). Trimming left V 5 bases short and J 0 bases short, with 16 bases between. This CDR3 region has 15 residues. The germline V gene has CDR1 DFQATT and CDR2 SNEGSKA (reference sequence).

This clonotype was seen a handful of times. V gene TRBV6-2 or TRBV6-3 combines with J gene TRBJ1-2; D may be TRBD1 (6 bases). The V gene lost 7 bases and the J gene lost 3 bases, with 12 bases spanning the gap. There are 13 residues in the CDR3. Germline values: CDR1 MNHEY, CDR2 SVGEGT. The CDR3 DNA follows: TGTGCCAGCACCGACAGGTTACACTATGGCTACACCTTC. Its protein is CASTDRLHYGYTF.

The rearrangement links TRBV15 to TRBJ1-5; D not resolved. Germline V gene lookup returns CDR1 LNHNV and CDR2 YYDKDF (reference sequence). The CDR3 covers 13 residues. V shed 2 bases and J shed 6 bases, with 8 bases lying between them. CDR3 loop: CATSRRGSQPQHF. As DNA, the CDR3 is TGTGCCACCAGCAGAAGAGGAAGTCAGCCCCAGCATTTT.

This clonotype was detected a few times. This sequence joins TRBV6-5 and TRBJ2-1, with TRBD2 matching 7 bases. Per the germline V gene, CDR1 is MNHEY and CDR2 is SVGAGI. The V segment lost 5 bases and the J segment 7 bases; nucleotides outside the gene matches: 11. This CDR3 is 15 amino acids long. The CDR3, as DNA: TGTGCCAGCAGTAGAACCTCCGGGGGAGGGAATGAGCAGTTCTTC. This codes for CASSRTSGGGNEQFF.

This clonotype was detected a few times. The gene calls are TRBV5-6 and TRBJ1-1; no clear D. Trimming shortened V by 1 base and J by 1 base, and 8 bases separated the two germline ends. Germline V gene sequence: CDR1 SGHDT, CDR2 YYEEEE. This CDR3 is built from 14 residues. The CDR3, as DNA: TGTGCCAGCAGCTTGCCGGTTTGGAACACTGAAGCTTTCTTT. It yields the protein CASSLPVWNTEAFF.

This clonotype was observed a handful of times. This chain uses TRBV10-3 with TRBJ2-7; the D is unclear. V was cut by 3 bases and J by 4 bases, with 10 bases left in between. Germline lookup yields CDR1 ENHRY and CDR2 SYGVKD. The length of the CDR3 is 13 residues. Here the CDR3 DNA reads TGTGCCATCAGTGATTCCTCCAGATACGAGCAGTACTTC. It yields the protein CAISDSSRYEQYF.

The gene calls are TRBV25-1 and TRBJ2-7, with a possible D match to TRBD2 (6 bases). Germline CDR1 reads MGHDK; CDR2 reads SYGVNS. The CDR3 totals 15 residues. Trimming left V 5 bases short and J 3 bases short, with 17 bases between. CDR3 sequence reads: CASSKPGRGIYEQYF. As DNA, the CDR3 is TGTGCCAGCAGTAAACCGGGACGGGGGATCTACGAGCAGTACTTC.

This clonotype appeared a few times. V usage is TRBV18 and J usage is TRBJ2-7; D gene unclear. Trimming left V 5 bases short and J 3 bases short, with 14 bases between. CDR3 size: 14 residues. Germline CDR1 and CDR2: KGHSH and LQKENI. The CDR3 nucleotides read TGTGCCAGCTCAGTCAACGGCTACTTCTACGAGCAGTACTTC. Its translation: CASSVNGYFYEQYF. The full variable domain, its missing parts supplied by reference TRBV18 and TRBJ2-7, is NAGVMQNPRHLVRRRGQEARLRCSPMKGHSHVYWYRQLPEEGLKFMVYLQKENIIDESGMPKERFSAEFPKEGPSILRIQQVVRGDSAAYFCASSVNGYFYEQYFGPGTRLTVT.

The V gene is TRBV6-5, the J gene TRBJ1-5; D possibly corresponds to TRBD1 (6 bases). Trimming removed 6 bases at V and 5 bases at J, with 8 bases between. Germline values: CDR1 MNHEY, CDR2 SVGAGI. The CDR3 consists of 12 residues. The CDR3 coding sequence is TGTGCCAGCAGACAGGGCGATCAGCCCCAGCATTTT. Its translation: CASRQGDQPQHF.

The CDR3 loop is CASSSDSLGTEAFF. In DNA form, the CDR3 reads TGTGCCAGCAGCTCCGACAGCCTGGGCACTGAAGCTTTCTTT. This chain joins TRBV7-9 and TRBJ1-1; D might be TRBD1 (5 bases). This CDR3 spans 14 amino acids. CDR1 and CDR2 (germline): SEHNR, FQNEAQ (reference sequence). V was pared by 4 bases and J by 4 bases, with 13 bases between.

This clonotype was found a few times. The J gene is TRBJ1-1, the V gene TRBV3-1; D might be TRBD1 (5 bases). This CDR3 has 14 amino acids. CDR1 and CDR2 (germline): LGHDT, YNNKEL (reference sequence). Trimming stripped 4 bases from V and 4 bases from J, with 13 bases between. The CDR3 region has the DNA TGTGCCAGCAGCCCCGGGGGAGCAGGCACTGAAGCTTTCTTT. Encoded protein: CASSPGGAGTEAFF.

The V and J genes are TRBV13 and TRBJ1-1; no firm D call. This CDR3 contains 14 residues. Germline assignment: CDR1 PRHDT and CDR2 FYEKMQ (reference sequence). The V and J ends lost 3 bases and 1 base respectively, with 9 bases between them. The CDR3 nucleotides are TGTGCCAGCAGCTTCCCGACGGGGAACACTGAAGCTTTCTTT. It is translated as CASSFPTGNTEAFF.

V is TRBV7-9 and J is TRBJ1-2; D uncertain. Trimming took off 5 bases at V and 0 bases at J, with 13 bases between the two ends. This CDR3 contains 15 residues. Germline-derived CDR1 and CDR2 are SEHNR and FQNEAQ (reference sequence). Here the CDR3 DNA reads TGTGCCAGCAGCGGATCAGGTTTAACTAACTATGGCTACACCTTC. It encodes CASSGSGLTNYGYTF. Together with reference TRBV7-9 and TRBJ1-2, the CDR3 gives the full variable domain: DTGVSQNPRHKITKRGQNVTFRCDPISEHNRLYWYRQTLGQGPEFLTYFQNEAQLEKSRLLSDRFSAERPKGSFSTLEIQRTEQGDSAMYLCASSGSGLTNYGYTFGSGTRLTVV.

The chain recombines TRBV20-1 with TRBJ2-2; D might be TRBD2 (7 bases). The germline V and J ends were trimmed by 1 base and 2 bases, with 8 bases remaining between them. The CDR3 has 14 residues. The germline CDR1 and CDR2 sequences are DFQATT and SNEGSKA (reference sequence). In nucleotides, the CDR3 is TGCAGTGCTAGAGCGGGGGGCAACACCGGGGAGCTGTTTTTT. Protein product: CSARAGGNTGELFF.

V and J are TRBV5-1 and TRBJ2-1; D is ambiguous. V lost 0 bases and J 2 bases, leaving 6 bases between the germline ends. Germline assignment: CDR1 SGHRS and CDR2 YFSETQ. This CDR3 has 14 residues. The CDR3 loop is CASSLDRAYNEQFF. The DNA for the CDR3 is TGCGCCAGCAGCTTGGACAGAGCCTACAATGAGCAGTTCTTC.

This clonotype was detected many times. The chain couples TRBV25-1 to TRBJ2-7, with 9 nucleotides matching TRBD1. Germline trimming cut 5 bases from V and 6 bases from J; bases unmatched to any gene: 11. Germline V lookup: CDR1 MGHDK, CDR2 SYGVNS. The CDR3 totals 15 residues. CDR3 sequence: CASSSHRGLRLEQYF. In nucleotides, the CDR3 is TGTGCCAGCAGTTCTCACAGGGGGCTCAGACTCGAGCAGTACTTC.

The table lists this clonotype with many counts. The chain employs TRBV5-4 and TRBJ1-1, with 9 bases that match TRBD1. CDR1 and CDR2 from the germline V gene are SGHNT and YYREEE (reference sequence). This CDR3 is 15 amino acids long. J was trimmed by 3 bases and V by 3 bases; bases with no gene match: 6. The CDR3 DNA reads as TGTGCCAGCAGCTCTACAGGGGGCGCGGACACTGAAGCTTTCTTT. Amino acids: CASSSTGGADTEAFF.

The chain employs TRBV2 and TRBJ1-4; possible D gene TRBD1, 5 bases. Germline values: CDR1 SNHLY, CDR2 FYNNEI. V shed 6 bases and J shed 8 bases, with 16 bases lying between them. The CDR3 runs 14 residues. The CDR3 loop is CASSRDGTPEKLFF. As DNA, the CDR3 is TGTGCCAGCAGCCGGGACGGAACTCCGGAAAAACTGTTTTTT.

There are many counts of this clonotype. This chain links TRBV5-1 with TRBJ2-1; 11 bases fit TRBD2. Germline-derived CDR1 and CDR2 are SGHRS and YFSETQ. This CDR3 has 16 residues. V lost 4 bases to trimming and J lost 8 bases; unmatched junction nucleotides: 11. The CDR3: CASSPLTSGNLDEQFF. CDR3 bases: TGCGCCAGCAGCCCTCTGACTAGCGGGAATTTGGATGAGCAGTTCTTC.

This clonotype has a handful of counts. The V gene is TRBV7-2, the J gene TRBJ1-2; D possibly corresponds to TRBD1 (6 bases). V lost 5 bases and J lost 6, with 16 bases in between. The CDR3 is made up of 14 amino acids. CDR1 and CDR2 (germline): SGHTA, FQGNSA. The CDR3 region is CASSHSQGLDGYTF. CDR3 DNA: TGTGCCAGCAGCCACTCACAGGGCCTGGATGGCTACACCTTC. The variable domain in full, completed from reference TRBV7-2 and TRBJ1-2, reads GAGVSQSPSNKVTEKGKDVELRCDPISGHTALYWYRQSLGQGLEFLIYFQGNSAPDKSGLPSDRFSAERTGGSVSTLTIQRTQQEDSAVYLCASSHSQGLDGYTFGSGTRLTVV.

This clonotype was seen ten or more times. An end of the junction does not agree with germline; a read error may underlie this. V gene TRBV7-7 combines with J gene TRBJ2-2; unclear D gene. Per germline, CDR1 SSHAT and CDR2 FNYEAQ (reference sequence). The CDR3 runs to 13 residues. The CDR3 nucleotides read TGTGCTAGCAGCCCTATGAACACCGGGGAGCTGTTTTTT. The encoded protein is CASSPMNTGELFF. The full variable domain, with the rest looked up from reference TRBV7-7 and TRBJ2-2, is GAGVSQSPRYKVTKRGQDVTLRCDPISSHATLYWYQQALGQGPEFLTYFNYEAQPDKSGLPSDRFSAERPEGSISTLTIQRTEQRDSAMYRCASSPMNTGELFFGEGSRLTVL.

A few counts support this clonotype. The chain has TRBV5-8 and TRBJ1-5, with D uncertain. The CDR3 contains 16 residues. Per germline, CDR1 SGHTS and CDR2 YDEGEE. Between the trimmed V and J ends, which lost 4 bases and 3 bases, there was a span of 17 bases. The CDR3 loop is CASSQYIDSSNQPQHF. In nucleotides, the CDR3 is TGTGCCAGCAGCCAGTATATTGATAGCTCCAATCAGCCCCAGCATTTT.

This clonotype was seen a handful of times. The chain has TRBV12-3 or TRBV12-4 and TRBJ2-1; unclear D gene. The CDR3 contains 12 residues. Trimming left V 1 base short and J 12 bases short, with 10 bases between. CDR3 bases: TGTGCCAGCAGTTTAGGTGGGAAGGGGCAGTTCTTC. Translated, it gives CASSLGGKGQFF.

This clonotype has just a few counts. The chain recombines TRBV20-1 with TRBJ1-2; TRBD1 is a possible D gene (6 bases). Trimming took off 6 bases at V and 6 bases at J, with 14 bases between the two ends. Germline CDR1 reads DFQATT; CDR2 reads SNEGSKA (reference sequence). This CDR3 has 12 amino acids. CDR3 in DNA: TGCAGTGCCCCCGCGGGGGGCGATGGCTACACCTTC. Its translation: CSAPAGGDGYTF.

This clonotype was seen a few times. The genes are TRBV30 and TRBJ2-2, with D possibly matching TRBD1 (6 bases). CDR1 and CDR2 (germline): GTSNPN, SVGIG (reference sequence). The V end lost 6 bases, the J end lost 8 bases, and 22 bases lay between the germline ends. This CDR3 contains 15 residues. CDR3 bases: TGTGCCTGTCTAAGAGAGGGGGTTATTAGGGGGGAGCTGTTTTTT. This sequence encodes CACLREGVIRGELFF.

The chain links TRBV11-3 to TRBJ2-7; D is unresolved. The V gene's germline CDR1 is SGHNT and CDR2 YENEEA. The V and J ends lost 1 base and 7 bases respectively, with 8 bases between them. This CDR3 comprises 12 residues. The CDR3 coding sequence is TGTGCCAGCAGCTTAGCCGCGTGGGAGCAGTACTTC. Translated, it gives CASSLAAWEQYF.

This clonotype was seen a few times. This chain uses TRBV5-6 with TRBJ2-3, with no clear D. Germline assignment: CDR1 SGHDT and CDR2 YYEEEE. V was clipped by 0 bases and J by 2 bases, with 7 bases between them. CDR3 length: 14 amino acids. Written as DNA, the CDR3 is TGTGCCAGCAGCTTGGCCGTGGCCACAGATACGCAGTATTTT. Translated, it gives CASSLAVATDTQYF.

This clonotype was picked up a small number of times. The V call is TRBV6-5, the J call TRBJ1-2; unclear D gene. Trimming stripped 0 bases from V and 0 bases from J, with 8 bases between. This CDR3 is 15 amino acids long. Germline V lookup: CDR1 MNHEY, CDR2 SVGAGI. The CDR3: CASSYSGSSNYGYTF. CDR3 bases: TGTGCCAGCAGTTACTCTGGCAGCTCTAACTATGGCTACACCTTC.